These T cell receptor beta chains were read from a single sample in a study of shared clonotypes between healthy human individuals. TCRdb's table, derived via immunoSEQ multiplex PCR, lists solely in-frame clones and lacks some. The repertoire includes hundreds of thousands of clones, roughly 96% of them detected once, and 0.11% sits in the top ten. The source material was naive CD8+ T cells sorted from blood. The origin of the receptors is a woman aged 25 to 39 in good health. CDR3s include the opening cysteine and the closing phenylalanine or tryptophan. A D gene is named only where the DNA matches it firmly. Not every row has a clone size; where given, it reads once, few, many or a size class.

CDR3: CASRPGQGTDTQYF; DNA: TGTGCCAGCCGTCCGGGACAGGGAACAGATACGCAGTATTTT; J: TRBJ2-3; length: 14; D: TRBD1; size: -; V: TRBV27
CDR3: CASSQHLAGGGTGELFF; DNA: TGCGCCAGCAGCCAGCATTTAGCGGGTGGTGGCACCGGGGAGCTGTTTTTT; J: TRBJ2-2; length: 17; D: TRBD2; size: -; V: TRBV4-1
CDR3: CASGTGFSNQPQHF; DNA: TGTGCCAGCGGGACAGGTTTTAGCAATCAGCCCCAGCATTTT; J: TRBJ1-5; length: 14; D: TRBD1; size: -; V: TRBV27
CDR3: CASSNGQNYEQYF; DNA: TGTGCCAGCAGTAATGGACAGAACTACGAGCAGTACTTC; J: TRBJ2-7; length: 13; D: -; size: few; V: TRBV27
CDR3: CASSLTGYEDGYTF; DNA: TGTGCCAGCAGTTTAACAGGATACGAAGATGGCTACACCTTC; J: TRBJ1-2; length: 14; D: -; size: -; V: TRBV28
CDR3: CASSPTGTDNQPQHF; DNA: TGTGCCAGCAGCCCCACCGGGACAGACAATCAGCCCCAGCATTTT; J: TRBJ1-5; length: 15; D: TRBD1; size: -; V: TRBV7-9
CDR3: CASSELGEGETQYF; DNA: TGTGCCAGCAGTGAACTCGGGGAGGGGGAGACCCAGTACTTC; J: TRBJ2-5; length: 14; D: TRBD2; size: -; V: TRBV2
CDR3: CASSLTGGRSEKLFF; DNA: TGTGCCAGCAGCCTCACAGGGGGGAGGAGTGAAAAACTGTTTTTT; J: TRBJ1-4; length: 15; D: TRBD1; size: -; V: TRBV7-9
CDR3: CASSSTAGVLYGYTF; DNA: TGTGCCAGCAGTTCGACGGCAGGTGTCCTCTATGGCTACACCTTC; J: TRBJ1-2; length: 15; D: -; size: -; V: TRBV27
CDR3: CASSQDRGLSYEQYF; DNA: TGTGCCAGCAGCCAAGACCGCGGCCTCTCCTACGAGCAGTACTTC; J: TRBJ2-7; length: 15; D: -; size: -; V: TRBV4-2
CDR3: CASSPEPGVTADTQYF; DNA: TGCGCCAGCAGCCCGGAACCGGGAGTCACGGCAGATACGCAGTATTTT; J: TRBJ2-3; length: 16; D: -; size: -; V: TRBV5-1
CDR3: CASSLAGAEDIQYF; DNA: TGTGCCAGCAGCTTAGCAGGGGCGGAGGACATTCAGTACTTC; J: TRBJ2-4; length: 14; D: -; size: -; V: TRBV7-9
CDR3: CASSLSSYNEQFF; DNA: TGTGCCAGCAGTTTAAGCTCCTACAATGAGCAGTTCTTC; J: TRBJ2-1; length: 13; D: -; size: -; V: TRBV27
CDR3: CASSLSPPEAFF; DNA: TGTGCCAGCAGCTTAAGTCCGCCTGAAGCTTTCTTT; J: TRBJ1-1; length: 12; D: -; size: once; V: TRBV7-9
CDR3: CASSKDRGRMQPQHF; DNA: TGTGCCAGCAGCAAGGACAGGGGGCGCATGCAGCCCCAGCATTTT; J: TRBJ1-5; length: 15; D: TRBD1; size: -; V: TRBV4-2
CDR3: CASSQGTLYTF; DNA: TGTGCCAGCAGCCAAGGGACACTCTACACCTTC; J: TRBJ1-2; length: 11; D: -; size: once; V: TRBV7-9
CDR3: CASSLGDTNYGYTF; DNA: TGTGCCAGCAGCTTGGGGGACACCAACTATGGCTACACCTTC; J: TRBJ1-2; length: 14; D: -; size: -; V: TRBV5-6